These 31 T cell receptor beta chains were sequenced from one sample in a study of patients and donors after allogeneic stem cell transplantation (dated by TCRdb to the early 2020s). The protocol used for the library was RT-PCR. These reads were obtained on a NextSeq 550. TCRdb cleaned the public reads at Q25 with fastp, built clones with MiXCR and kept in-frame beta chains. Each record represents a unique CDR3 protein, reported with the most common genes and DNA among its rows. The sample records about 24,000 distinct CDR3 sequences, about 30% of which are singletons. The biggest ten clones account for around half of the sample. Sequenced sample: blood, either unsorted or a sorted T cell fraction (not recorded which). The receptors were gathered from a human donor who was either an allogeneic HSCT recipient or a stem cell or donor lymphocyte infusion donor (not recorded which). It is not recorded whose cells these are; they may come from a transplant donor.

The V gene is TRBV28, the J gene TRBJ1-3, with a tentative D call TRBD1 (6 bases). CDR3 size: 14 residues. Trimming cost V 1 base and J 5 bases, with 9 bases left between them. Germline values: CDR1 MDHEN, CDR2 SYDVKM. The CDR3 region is CASSLSGDRNTIYF. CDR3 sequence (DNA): TGTGCCAGCAGTTTATCAGGGGACAGAAACACCATATATTTT.

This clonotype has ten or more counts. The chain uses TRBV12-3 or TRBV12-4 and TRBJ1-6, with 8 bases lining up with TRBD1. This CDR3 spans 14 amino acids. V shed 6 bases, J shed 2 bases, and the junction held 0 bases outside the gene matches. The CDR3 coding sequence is TGTGCCAGCAGACAGGGGGCCTATAATTCACCCCTCCACTTT. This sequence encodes CASRQGAYNSPLHF.

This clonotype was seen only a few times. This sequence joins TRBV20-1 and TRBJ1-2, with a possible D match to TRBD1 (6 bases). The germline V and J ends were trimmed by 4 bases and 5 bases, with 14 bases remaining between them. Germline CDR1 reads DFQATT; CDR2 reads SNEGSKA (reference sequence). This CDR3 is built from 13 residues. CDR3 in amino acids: CSAKPGVPYGYTF. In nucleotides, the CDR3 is TGCAGTGCTAAGCCAGGGGTTCCGTATGGCTACACCTTC.

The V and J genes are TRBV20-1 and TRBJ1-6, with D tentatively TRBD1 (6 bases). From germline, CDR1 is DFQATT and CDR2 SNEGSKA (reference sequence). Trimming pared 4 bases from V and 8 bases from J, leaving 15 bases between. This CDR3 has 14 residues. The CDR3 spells CSAKGGWGYSPLHF. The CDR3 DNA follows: TGCAGTGCTAAGGGGGGATGGGGGTATTCACCCCTCCACTTT.

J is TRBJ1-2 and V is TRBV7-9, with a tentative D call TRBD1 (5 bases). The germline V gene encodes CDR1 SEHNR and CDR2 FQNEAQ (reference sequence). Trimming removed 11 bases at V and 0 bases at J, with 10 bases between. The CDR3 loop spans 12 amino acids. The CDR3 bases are TGTGCCTTAACAGGAGCTAACTATGGCTACACCTTC. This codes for CALTGANYGYTF.

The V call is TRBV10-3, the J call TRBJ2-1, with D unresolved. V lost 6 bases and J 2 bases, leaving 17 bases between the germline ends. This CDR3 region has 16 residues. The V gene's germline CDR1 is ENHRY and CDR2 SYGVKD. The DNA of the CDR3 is TGTGCCATCAGAGAGGCCCCCTTCAGCGCCTACAATGAGCAGTTCTTC. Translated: CAIREAPFSAYNEQFF.

CDR3 in amino acids: CASSLPGEETQYF. The CDR3 nucleotides are TGTGCCAGCAGCCTCCCAGGGGAAGAGACCCAGTACTTC. The genes are TRBV12-3 or TRBV12-4 and TRBJ2-5; possible D gene TRBD1, 6 bases. This CDR3 is 13 amino acids long. V dropped 6 bases and J dropped 3 bases, with 11 bases sitting between them.

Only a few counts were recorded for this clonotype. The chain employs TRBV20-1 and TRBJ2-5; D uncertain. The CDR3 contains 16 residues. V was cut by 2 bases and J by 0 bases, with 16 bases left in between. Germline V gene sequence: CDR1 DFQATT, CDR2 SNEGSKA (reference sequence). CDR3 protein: CSARNSEKPYQETQYF. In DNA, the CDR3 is TGCAGTGCTAGAAACAGCGAGAAACCCTACCAAGAGACCCAGTACTTC.

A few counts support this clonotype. For the CDR3, the DNA is TGCAGCGTTGGAAAGTGGACTGAAGCTTTCTTT. Its protein product is CSVGKWTEAFF. The J gene is TRBJ1-1, the V gene TRBV29-1; D gene ambiguous. This CDR3 has 11 residues. CDR1 and CDR2 (germline): SQVTM, ANQGSEA. Trimming took off 4 bases at V and 5 bases at J, with 8 bases between the two ends.

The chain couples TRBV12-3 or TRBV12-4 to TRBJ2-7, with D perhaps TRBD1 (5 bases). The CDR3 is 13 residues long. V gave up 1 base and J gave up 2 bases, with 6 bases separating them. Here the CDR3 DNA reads TGTGCCAGCAGTTTAGGGGGCCCCTACGAGCAGTACGTC. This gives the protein CASSLGGPYEQYV.

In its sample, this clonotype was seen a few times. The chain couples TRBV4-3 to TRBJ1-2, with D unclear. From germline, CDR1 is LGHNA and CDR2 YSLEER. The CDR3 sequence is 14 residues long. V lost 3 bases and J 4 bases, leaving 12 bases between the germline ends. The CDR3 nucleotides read TGCGCCAGCAGCCAGCGGCCTGATGGCTATGGCTACACCTTC. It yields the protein CASSQRPDGYGYTF.

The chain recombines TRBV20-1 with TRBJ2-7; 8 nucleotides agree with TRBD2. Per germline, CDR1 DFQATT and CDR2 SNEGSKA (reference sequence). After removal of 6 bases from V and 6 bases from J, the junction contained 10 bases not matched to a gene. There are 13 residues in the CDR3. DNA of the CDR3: TGCAGTGCCACGGGGGGGGCAGCGCTCGAGCAGTACTTC. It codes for CSATGGAALEQYF.

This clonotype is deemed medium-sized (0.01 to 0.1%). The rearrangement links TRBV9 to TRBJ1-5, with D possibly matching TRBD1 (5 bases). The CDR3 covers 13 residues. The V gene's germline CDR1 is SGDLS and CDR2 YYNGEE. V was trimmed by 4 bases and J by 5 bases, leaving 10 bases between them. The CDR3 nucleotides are TGTGCCAGCAGCCTAGTAGGGGATCAGCCCCAGCATTTT. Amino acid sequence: CASSLVGDQPQHF.

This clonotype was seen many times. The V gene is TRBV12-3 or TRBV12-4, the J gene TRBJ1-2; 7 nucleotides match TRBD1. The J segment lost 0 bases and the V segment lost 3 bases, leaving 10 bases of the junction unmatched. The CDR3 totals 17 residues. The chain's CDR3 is CASSFPVGTAANYGYTF. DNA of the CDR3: TGTGCCAGCAGTTTTCCCGTTGGGACAGCAGCTAACTATGGCTACACCTTC.

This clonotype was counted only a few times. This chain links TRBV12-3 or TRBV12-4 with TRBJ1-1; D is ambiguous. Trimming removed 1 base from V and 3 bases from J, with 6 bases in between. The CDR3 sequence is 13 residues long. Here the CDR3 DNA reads TGTGCCAGCAGTTTAGGGTTGGACACTGAAGCTTTCTTT. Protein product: CASSLGLDTEAFF.

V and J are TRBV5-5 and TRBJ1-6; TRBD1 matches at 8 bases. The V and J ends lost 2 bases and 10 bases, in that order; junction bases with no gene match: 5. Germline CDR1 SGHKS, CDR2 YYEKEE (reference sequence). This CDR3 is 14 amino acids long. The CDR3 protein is CASSFGQGRSPLHF. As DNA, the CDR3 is TGTGCCAGCAGCTTTGGACAGGGAAGATCACCCCTCCACTTT. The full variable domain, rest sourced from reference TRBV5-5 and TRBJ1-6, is DAGVTQSPTHLIKTRGQQVTLRCSPISGHKSVSWYQQVLGQGPQFIFQYYEKEERGRGNFPDRFSARQFPNYSSELNVNALLLGDSALYLCASSFGQGRSPLHFGNGTRLTVT.

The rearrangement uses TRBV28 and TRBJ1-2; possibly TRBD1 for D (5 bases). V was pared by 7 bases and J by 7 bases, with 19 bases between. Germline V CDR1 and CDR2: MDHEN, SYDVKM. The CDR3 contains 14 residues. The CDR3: CASNSGRASFGYTF. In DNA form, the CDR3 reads TGTGCCAGCAATTCTGGCAGGGCATCCTTTGGCTACACCTTC.

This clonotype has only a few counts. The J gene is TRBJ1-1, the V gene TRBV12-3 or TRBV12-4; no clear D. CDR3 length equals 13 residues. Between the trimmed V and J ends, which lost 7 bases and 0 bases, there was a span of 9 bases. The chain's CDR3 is CASTAGMNTEAFF. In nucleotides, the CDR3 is TGTGCCAGCACGGCGGGGATGAACACTGAAGCTTTCTTT.

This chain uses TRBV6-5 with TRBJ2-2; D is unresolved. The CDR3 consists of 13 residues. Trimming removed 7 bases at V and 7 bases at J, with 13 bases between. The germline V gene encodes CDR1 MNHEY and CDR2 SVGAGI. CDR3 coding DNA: TGTGCCAGCAAGAGAAGGAAAGGCGGGGAGCTGTTTTTT. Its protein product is CASKRRKGGELFF.

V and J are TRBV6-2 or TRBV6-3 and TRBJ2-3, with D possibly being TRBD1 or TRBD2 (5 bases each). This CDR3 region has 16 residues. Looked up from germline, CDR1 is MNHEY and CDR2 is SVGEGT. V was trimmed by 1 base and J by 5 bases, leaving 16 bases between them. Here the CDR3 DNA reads TGTGCCAGCAGTTACTACGGGACCCCCCGGGGAGATACGCAGTATTTT. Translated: CASSYYGTPRGDTQYF.

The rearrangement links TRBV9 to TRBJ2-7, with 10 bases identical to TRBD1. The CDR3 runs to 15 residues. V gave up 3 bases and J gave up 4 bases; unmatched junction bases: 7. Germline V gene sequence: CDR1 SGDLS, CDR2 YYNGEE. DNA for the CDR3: TGTGCCAGCAGCGGCCGACAGGGGGCAGTTTACGAGCAGTACTTC. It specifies CASSGRQGAVYEQYF. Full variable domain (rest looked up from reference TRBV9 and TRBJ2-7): DSGVTQTPKHLITATGQRVTLRCSPRSGDLSVYWYQQSLDQGLQFLIQYYNGEERAKGNILERFSAQQFPDLHSELNLSSLELGDSALYFCASSGRQGAVYEQYFGPGTRLTVT.

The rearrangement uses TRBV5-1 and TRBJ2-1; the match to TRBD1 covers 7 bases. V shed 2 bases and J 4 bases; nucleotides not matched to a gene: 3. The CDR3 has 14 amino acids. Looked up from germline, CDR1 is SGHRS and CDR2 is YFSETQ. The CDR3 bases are TGCGCCAGCAGCTTAAGACAGGGTTACAATGAGCAGTTCTTC. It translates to CASSLRQGYNEQFF. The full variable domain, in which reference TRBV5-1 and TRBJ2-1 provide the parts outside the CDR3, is KAGVTQTPRYLIKTRGQQVTLSCSPISGHRSVSWYQQTPGQGLQFLFEYFSETQRNKGNFPGRFSGRQFSNSRSEMNVSTLELGDSALYLCASSLRQGYNEQFFGPGTRLTVL.

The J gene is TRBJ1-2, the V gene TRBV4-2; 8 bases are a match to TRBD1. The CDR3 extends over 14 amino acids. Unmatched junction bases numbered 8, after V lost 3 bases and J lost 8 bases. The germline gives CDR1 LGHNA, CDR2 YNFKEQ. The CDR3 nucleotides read TGTGCCAGCAGCCAGGCGACAGGGGCTGGAGGCTACACCTTC. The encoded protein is CASSQATGAGGYTF.

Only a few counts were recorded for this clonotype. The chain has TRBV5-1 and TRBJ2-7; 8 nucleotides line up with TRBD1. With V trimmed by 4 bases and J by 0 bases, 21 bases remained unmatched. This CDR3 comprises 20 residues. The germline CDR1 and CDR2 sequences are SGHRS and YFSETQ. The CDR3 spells CASSIRDRLRLRDSSYEQYF. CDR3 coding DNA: TGCGCCAGCAGCATCAGGGACAGGTTGAGGCTCAGGGACAGCTCCTACGAGCAGTACTTC.

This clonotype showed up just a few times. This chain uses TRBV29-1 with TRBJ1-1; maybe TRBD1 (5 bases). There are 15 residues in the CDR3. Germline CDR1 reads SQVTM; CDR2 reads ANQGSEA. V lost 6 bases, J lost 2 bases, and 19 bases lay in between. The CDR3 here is CSVQGGVRANTEAFF. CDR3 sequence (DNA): TGCAGCGTCCAGGGTGGGGTGAGGGCTAACACTGAAGCTTTCTTT.

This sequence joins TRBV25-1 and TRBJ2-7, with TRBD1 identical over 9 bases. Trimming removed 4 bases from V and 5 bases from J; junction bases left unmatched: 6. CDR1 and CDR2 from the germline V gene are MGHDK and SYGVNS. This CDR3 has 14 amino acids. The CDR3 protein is CASSATGGADEQYF. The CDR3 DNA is TGTGCCAGCAGTGCCACAGGGGGCGCGGACGAGCAGTACTTC.

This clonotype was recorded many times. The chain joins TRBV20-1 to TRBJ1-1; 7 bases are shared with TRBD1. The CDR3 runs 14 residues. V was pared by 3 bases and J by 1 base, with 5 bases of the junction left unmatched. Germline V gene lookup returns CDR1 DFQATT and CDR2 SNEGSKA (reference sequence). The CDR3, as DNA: TGCAGTGCTAGGGGGACAGCAAAGAACACTGAAGCTTTCTTT. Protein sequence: CSARGTAKNTEAFF.

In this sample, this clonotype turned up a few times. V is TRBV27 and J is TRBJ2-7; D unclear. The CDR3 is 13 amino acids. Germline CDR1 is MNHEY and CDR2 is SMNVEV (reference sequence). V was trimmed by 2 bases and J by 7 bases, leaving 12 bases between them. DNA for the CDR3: TGTGCCAGCAGTTTAACGCCTCGCGTGGAGCAGTACTTC. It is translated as CASSLTPRVEQYF.

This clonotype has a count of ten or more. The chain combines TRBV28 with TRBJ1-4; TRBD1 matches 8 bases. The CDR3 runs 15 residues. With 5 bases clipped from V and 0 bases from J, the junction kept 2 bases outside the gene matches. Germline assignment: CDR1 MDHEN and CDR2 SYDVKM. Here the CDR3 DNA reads TGTGCCAGCAGTGGACAGGGTACAACTAATGAAAAACTGTTTTTT. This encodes CASSGQGTTNEKLFF.

The CDR3 loop reads CATAEQGADTQYF. The DNA of the CDR3 is TGTGCCACCGCAGAACAGGGAGCAGATACGCAGTATTTT. V usage is TRBV24-1 and J usage is TRBJ2-3; D perhaps matches TRBD1 (6 bases). The germline CDR1 and CDR2 sequences are KGHDR and SFDVKD. Trimming took off 9 bases at V and 4 bases at J, with 13 bases between the two ends. The CDR3 is 13 residues long.

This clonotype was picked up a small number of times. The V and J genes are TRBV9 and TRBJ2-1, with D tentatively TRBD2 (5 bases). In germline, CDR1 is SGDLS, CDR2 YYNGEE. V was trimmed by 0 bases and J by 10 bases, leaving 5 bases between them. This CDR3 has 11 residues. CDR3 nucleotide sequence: TGTGCCAGCAGCGTAGGGAGGGAGCAGTTCTTC. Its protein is CASSVGREQFF.